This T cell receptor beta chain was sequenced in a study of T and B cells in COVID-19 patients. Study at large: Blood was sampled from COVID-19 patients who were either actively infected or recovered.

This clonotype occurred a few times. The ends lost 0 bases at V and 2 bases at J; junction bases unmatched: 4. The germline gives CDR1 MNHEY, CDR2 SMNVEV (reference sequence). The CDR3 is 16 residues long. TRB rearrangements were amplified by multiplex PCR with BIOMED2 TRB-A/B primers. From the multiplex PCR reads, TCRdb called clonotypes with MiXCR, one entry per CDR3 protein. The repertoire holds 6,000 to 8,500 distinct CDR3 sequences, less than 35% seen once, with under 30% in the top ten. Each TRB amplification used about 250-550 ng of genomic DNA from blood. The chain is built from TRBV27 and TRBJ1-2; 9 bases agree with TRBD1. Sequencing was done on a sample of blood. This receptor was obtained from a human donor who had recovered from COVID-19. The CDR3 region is CASSLSWDRVNYGYTF. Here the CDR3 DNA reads TGTGCCAGCAGTTTATCTTGGGACAGGGTAAACTATGGCTACACCTTC.